Below are 2 T cell receptor beta chains sequenced from a single sample in a study of T cell repertoires in cytomegalovirus infection. TCRdb re-called the reads with MiXCR, one entry per CDR3 protein. The repertoire holds approximately 170,000 distinct CDR3 sequences, 15% to 20% seen once, with around 19% in the top ten. Specimen: CD8+ T cells from PBMCs. The receptor set was obtained from a human donor in good health (CMV status not recorded). Some clones in this sample may be carry-over from other donors' samples.

V is TRBV7-9 and J is TRBJ1-5; D gene unclear. Trimming cost V 6 bases and J 3 bases, with 15 bases left between them. This CDR3 spans 15 amino acids. Germline lookup yields CDR1 SEHNR and CDR2 FQNEAQ (reference sequence). CDR3 coding DNA: TGTGCCAGCAGTCGGGGAGGGAAACACAATCAGCCCCAGCATTTT. This translates into CASSRGGKHNQPQHF.

A few counts support this clonotype. The chain combines TRBV7-2 with TRBJ1-2; unclear D gene. The germline V and J ends were trimmed by 2 bases and 4 bases, with 11 bases remaining between them. CDR1 is SGHTA, CDR2 FQGNSA, per germline. This CDR3 is built from 14 residues. CDR3 DNA sequence: TGTGCCAGCAGCTTACGGGGAGAGGGCTATGGCTACACCTTC. Protein: CASSLRGEGYGYTF.